This paragraph reports one T cell receptor beta chain. The antigen is unknown. The RNA input was roughly 0.45 to 1 ug, and it was reverse transcribed with random hexamers. TCRdb used MiXCR to reprocess the immunoSEQ multiplex PCR reads, holding one entry per CDR3 protein. The sample comprises a few hundred thousand distinct CDR3 sequences, 70% to 90% of which are singletons, and approximately 0.18% rests with the top ten. Sequencing of TCR beta was carried out in blood CD8+ and CD4+ T cells. This sample was included in a study of CD8 T cells in Susac syndrome. General study points: That the number of individuals in its TCR sequencing and HLA analysis was relatively small was acknowledged by the study.

This TCR was recovered from a human donor with multiple sclerosis. Sequenced sample: CD8+ T cells from PBMCs.

CDR3 residues: CATKLLTTTNEQFF. The CDR3 DNA reads TGTGCCACCAAATTGTTGACTACTACTAATGAGCAGTTCTTC. J is TRBJ2-1 and V is TRBV15; D perhaps matches TRBD2 (5 bases). The germline V gene has CDR1 LNHNV and CDR2 YYDKDF (reference sequence). The CDR3 sequence is 14 residues long. V was pared by 7 bases and J by 7 bases, with 17 bases between.